The 24 T cell receptor beta chains below come from one sample, sequenced in a study of memory B cells and T cells in multiple sclerosis. Separate sequencing covered autoproliferating (CFSE-dim) and non-proliferating (CFSE-high) T cells from stimulus-free culture. Cultures began with roughly 5x10^7 CFSE-labeled PBMCs, unstimulated for under 8 days, with replicate wells pooled. Antigen specificity for these receptors is unknown. Using immunoSEQ multiplex PCR, the repertoire was profiled, and TCRdb retains in-frame clones only, with some absent. Seen here are over 35,000 clones, almost 85% observed once, and the top ten hold 0.85% to 1.3%. The sample comprised PBMCs from blood kept in culture. The receptors were sampled from a human donor with multiple sclerosis.

This clone was observed a single time. The chain has TRBV5-1 and TRBJ2-1; no reliable D call. The germline gives CDR1 SGHRS, CDR2 YFSETQ. Trimming stripped 0 bases from V and 5 bases from J, with 9 bases between. The CDR3 covers 14 residues. CDR3 bases: TGCGCCAGCAGCTTGGGGCCCCAGAACAATGAGCAGTTCTTC. Encoded protein: CASSLGPQNNEQFF.

The gene calls are TRBV6-4 and TRBJ1-2; D is undetermined. Between the trimmed V and J ends, which lost 3 bases and 6 bases, there was a span of 11 bases. In germline, CDR1 is MRHNA, CDR2 SNTAGT. This CDR3 region has 13 residues. CDR3 region: CASSDTVGDGYTF. CDR3 in DNA: TGTGCCAGCAGTGATACGGTTGGAGATGGCTACACCTTC.

The rearrangement links TRBV30 to TRBJ1-5; 12 positions agree with TRBD1. This CDR3 contains 15 residues. With 3 bases clipped from V and 4 bases from J, the junction kept 4 bases outside the gene matches. Germline V gene sequence: CDR1 GTSNPN, CDR2 SVGIG (reference sequence). In DNA form, the CDR3 reads TGTGCCTGGAGACCGGGACAGGGGGCGAATCAGCCCCAGCATTTT. It encodes CAWRPGQGANQPQHF.

The rearrangement joins TRBV7-6 to TRBJ1-1; no reliable D call. The CDR3 loop spans 14 amino acids. Trimming removed 1 base from V and 0 bases from J, with 6 bases in between. Germline-derived CDR1 and CDR2 are SGHVS and FNYEAQ. DNA of the CDR3: TGTGCCAGCAGCTTAGAATTTCTGAACACTGAAGCTTTCTTT. This gives the protein CASSLEFLNTEAFF.

This chain uses TRBV29-1 with TRBJ1-2; D not resolved. The V gene lost 5 bases and the J gene lost 8 bases, with 12 bases spanning the gap. The germline gives CDR1 SQVTM, CDR2 ANQGSEA. The CDR3 totals 11 residues. CDR3 nucleotide sequence: TGCAGCGTTTGGACTCTTGAGGGCTACACCTTC. Its protein is CSVWTLEGYTF.

In its sample, this clone was seen a few times. J is TRBJ1-6 and V is TRBV10-3; D might be TRBD1 (6 bases). The CDR3 consists of 13 residues. The V gene lost 10 bases and the J gene lost 7 bases, with 14 bases spanning the gap. Germline CDR1 ENHRY, CDR2 SYGVKD. In DNA form, the CDR3 reads TGTGCCACTACGGTCGGGGGCAATTCACCCCTCCACTTT. Amino acid sequence: CATTVGGNSPLHF.

The chain has TRBV10-3 and TRBJ1-4; possible D gene TRBD1, 5 bases. With 3 bases removed from V and 8 bases from J, the gap between germline ends came to 16 bases. This CDR3 has 15 residues. Germline values: CDR1 ENHRY, CDR2 SYGVKD. CDR3 region: CAISDNRQGGEKLFF. The CDR3 DNA sequence: TGTGCCATCAGTGATAATCGGCAGGGAGGCGAAAAACTGTTTTTT.

The chain carries TRBV5-1 and TRBJ2-6, with 9 bases fitting TRBD1. The J segment lost 0 bases and the V segment lost 7 bases, leaving 8 bases of the junction unmatched. Germline lookup yields CDR1 SGHRS and CDR2 YFSETQ. This CDR3 contains 17 residues. The CDR3, as DNA: TGCGCCAGCGGGGAAGACAGGGGGAGCTCTGGGGCCAACGTCCTGACTTTC. Amino acids: CASGEDRGSSGANVLTF.

V and J are TRBV4-1 and TRBJ2-3; either TRBD1 or TRBD2 may supply D (5 bases each). V lost 0 bases and J 5 bases, leaving 9 bases between the germline ends. The CDR3 covers 14 residues. The germline V gene encodes CDR1 MGHRA and CDR2 YSYEKL. CDR3 sequence: CASSQDLGEDTQYF. The CDR3 DNA sequence: TGCGCCAGCAGCCAAGATCTGGGGGAAGATACGCAGTATTTT.

This chain uses TRBV28 with TRBJ1-3; 8 bases fit TRBD1. The ends lost 6 bases at V and 5 bases at J; junction bases unmatched: 9. Germline V gives CDR1 MDHEN, CDR2 SYDVKM. The CDR3 totals 15 residues. The CDR3 region has the DNA TGTGCCAGCAGCTCTCTCACAGGGGGGAGAAACACCATATATTTT. This codes for CASSSLTGGRNTIYF.

V usage is TRBV4-3 and J usage is TRBJ1-2; tentatively, D is TRBD1 (6 bases). V lost 2 bases and J lost 4, with 17 bases in between. The CDR3 extends over 16 amino acids. Germline CDR1 LGHNA, CDR2 YSLEER. This CDR3 is CASSQTTGPTSYGYTF. CDR3 DNA sequence: TGCGCCAGCAGCCAAACTACAGGGCCCACCTCCTATGGCTACACCTTC.

The rearrangement joins TRBV2 to TRBJ1-1; D may be TRBD1 (5 bases). The CDR3 extends over 16 amino acids. Germline CDR1 is SNHLY and CDR2 is FYNNEI. V dropped 2 bases and J dropped 4 bases, with 17 bases sitting between them. CDR3 in amino acids: CASSEIDRTKSTEAFF. The CDR3, as DNA: TGTGCCAGCAGTGAAATTGACCGGACAAAGAGCACTGAAGCTTTCTTT.

This sequence joins TRBV28 and TRBJ1-2; 7 bases match TRBD1. The V and J ends lost 6 bases and 5 bases, in that order; junction bases with no gene match: 6. This CDR3 has 13 residues. CDR1 MDHEN and CDR2 SYDVKM come from the germline V gene. CDR3 protein: CASRGDSQYGYTF. The CDR3 DNA reads as TGTGCCAGCAGGGGGGACAGCCAGTATGGCTACACCTTC.

This rearrangement joins TRBV5-6 to TRBJ2-2; D is possibly TRBD2 (5 bases). The CDR3 sequence is 15 residues long. Germline-derived CDR1 and CDR2 are SGHDT and YYEEEE. V lost 4 bases, J lost 2 bases, and 12 bases lay in between. This CDR3 reads CASSPPGLNTGELFF. In DNA, the CDR3 is TGTGCCAGCAGCCCCCCCGGACTTAACACCGGGGAGCTGTTTTTT.

This chain joins TRBV28 and TRBJ2-1; D is possibly TRBD1 (5 bases). The germline gives CDR1 MDHEN, CDR2 SYDVKM. The CDR3 covers 14 residues. The V end lost 4 bases, the J end lost 8 bases, and 15 bases lay between the germline ends. CDR3 sequence reads: CASSSRQLRYEQFF. The CDR3 region has the DNA TGTGCCAGCAGTTCCCGACAGTTGCGGTATGAGCAGTTCTTC.

The table lists this clone with a few counts. V gene TRBV6-5 combines with J gene TRBJ2-1; the D gene could be TRBD1 or TRBD2 (5 bases each). Trimming removed 5 bases at V and 5 bases at J, with 16 bases between. Germline assignment: CDR1 MNHEY and CDR2 SVGAGI. This CDR3 is 15 amino acids long. CDR3 nucleotides: TGTGCCAGCAGTCGAATCGGGGCAGGCCACAATGAGCAGTTCTTC. Its translation: CASSRIGAGHNEQFF.

CDR3 sequence reads: CASSPNLRGETQYF. In nucleotides, the CDR3 is TGTGCCAGTAGTCCGAACTTGCGGGGGGAGACCCAGTACTTC. The chain joins TRBV19 to TRBJ2-5, with 7 bases identical to TRBD2. Germline V CDR1 and CDR2: LNHDA, SQIVND (reference sequence). This CDR3 region has 14 residues. After removal of 5 bases from V and 5 bases from J, the junction contained 8 bases not matched to a gene.

This rearrangement joins TRBV5-6 to TRBJ2-2; D is uncertain. The germline gives CDR1 SGHDT, CDR2 YYEEEE. The CDR3 covers 14 residues. With 5 bases removed from V and 7 bases from J, the gap between germline ends came to 15 bases. In DNA form, the CDR3 reads TGTGCCAGCAGTTATGTCCTCCTTAACGGGGAGCTGTTTTTT. It translates to CASSYVLLNGELFF.

As concerns this clone: The identical CDR3 is also encoded by other nucleotide sequences in the sample. The CDR3 loop reads CATSRSASSGNTIYF. The CDR3 coding sequence is TGTGCCACCAGCAGATCGGCGAGCTCTGGAAACACCATATATTTT. The chain links TRBV15 to TRBJ1-3; no clear D. Trimming left V 2 bases short and J 0 bases short, with 8 bases between. The CDR3 has 15 residues. The germline CDR1 and CDR2 sequences are LNHNV and YYDKDF (reference sequence).

The gene calls are TRBV6-1 and TRBJ1-3, with D tentatively TRBD1 (5 bases). The CDR3 runs 15 residues. Germline V gene sequence: CDR1 MNHNS, CDR2 SASEGT. Trimming took 5 bases from V and 1 from J, leaving 12 bases between them. The CDR3 protein is CASSRDSLSGNTIYF. The CDR3 DNA reads TGTGCCAGCAGTCGAGACAGCTTATCTGGAAACACCATATATTTT.

The rearrangement uses TRBV19 and TRBJ1-5; D perhaps matches TRBD1 (5 bases). Germline values: CDR1 LNHDA, CDR2 SQIVND (reference sequence). CDR3 size: 16 residues. Trimming pared 6 bases from V and 0 bases from J, leaving 15 bases between. CDR3 region: CASSLIRDFSNQPQHF. Written as DNA, the CDR3 is TGTGCCAGTAGCTTAATCCGGGACTTTAGCAATCAGCCCCAGCATTTT.

The chain couples TRBV28 to TRBJ1-3; D may be TRBD1 (5 bases). Trimming left V 2 bases short and J 0 bases short, with 11 bases between. CDR1 is MDHEN and CDR2 is SYDVKM in the germline V gene. The CDR3 covers 16 residues. The CDR3 sequence is CASSLTQVNSGNTIYF. CDR3 bases: TGTGCCAGCAGTTTAACACAGGTCAACTCTGGAAACACCATATATTTT.

The chain is built from TRBV28 and TRBJ1-2; D perhaps matches TRBD1 (5 bases). Trimming took off 3 bases at V and 8 bases at J, with 10 bases between the two ends. The CDR3 runs 12 residues. The germline V gene has CDR1 MDHEN and CDR2 SYDVKM. The CDR3 nucleotides are TGTGCCAGCAGTTTGGACATCGCGGGCTACACCTTC. This translates into CASSLDIAGYTF.

V usage is TRBV9 and J usage is TRBJ2-7; 10 bases line up with TRBD1. J was trimmed by 0 bases and V by 4 bases; bases with no gene match: 4. This CDR3 comprises 15 residues. Germline assignment: CDR1 SGDLS and CDR2 YYNGEE. The CDR3 DNA is TGTGCCAGCAGCCTGACAGGGGGCAACTCCTACGAGCAGTACTTC. It encodes CASSLTGGNSYEQYF. The variable domain in full, completed from reference TRBV9 and TRBJ2-7, reads DSGVTQTPKHLITATGQRVTLRCSPRSGDLSVYWYQQSLDQGLQFLIQYYNGEERAKGNILERFSAQQFPDLHSELNLSSLELGDSALYFCASSLTGGNSYEQYFGPGTRLTVT.